Listed here are 3 T cell receptor beta chains from one sample, sequenced in a study of human T cells and chemical hapten exposure. As to time point: pre-sensitization, week 0. Treatment noted: therapeutic diphenylcyclopropenone sensitization with weekly scalp DPC. TCRdb ran MiXCR on the RACE reads and lists one entry per CDR3 protein. This sample has roughly 60,000 distinct CDR3 sequences, with about 7% found just once. This material consisted of whole blood, taken in connection with sensitization to the hapten diphenylcyclopropenone (DPC). These receptors were collected from a woman aged 25 to 39 with alopecia areata. Some clones in this sample may be carry-over from other donors' samples.

This clonotype has a count of ten or more. The chain couples TRBV12-3 or TRBV12-4 to TRBJ1-3; no clear D. The CDR3 extends over 16 amino acids. The V end lost 6 bases, the J end lost 0 bases, and 15 bases lay between the germline ends. In DNA, the CDR3 is TGTGCCAGCAGGGAGGGAAGCGGGAGCTCTGGAAACACCATATATTTT. Protein: CASREGSGSSGNTIYF.

This clonotype appeared many times. The gene calls are TRBV6-4 and TRBJ2-1; 12 nucleotides align to TRBD2. This CDR3 region has 17 residues. V dropped 5 bases and J dropped 3; count of bases not matched to a gene: 8. CDR1 MRHNA and CDR2 SNTAGT come from the germline V gene. The CDR3 nucleotides are TGTGCCAGCAGTAGCTCCTCTAGCGGGGGGGGCTACAATGAGCAGTTCTTC. As protein: CASSSSSSGGGYNEQFF.

Ten or more counts support this clonotype. This chain uses TRBV3-1 with TRBJ2-5; tentatively, D is TRBD2 (6 bases). CDR1 and CDR2 (germline): LGHDT, YNNKEL (reference sequence). CDR3 size: 16 residues. With 1 base removed from V and 5 bases from J, the gap between germline ends came to 17 bases. In DNA form, the CDR3 reads TGTGCCAGCAGCCAAGCACCGTCGACTAGAAGTGAGACCCAGTACTTC. This sequence encodes CASSQAPSTRSETQYF.